The text below deals with one T cell receptor beta chain. Its antigen is still unknown. No much larger clone exists at a distance of one base, and base qualities are not known. In the germline V gene, CDR1 corresponds to SGHVS and CDR2 to FNYEAQ. The CDR3 contains 14 residues, cysteine and phenylalanine counted. Kept here is only the CDR3 DNA, which spans 42 bases and is read in frame from base 1. V is reduced by 0 bases and J by 3 bases, leaving a spacing of 9 bases between them. Libraries of naive CD8 T cells were built from approximately 20,000 to 980,000 sorted cells, with 10%, 30% or 50% of the purified RNA used. On a BD FACSAria II, naive CD8 T cells were FACS-sorted as CD8+CD4-CCR7+CD45RA+ and collected into RLT Plus buffer. To test detection sensitivity, Jurkat RNA equivalent to more than 9 TCR copies was spiked into samples of about 18,000-1,000,000 naive CD8 T cells. CD8 T cells were enriched using RosetteSep CD8+ T Cell Enrichment Cocktail and Ficoll-Paque, and the enriched cells then underwent ACK red cell lysis.

The library relied on PCR. Instrument on record: NextSeq 500. Preparation of bulk TCR libraries followed a previously described approach, with the TCR primers listed in Table S5. The Qiagen AllPrep DNA/RNA kit was used to purify total RNA. Before any analysis, reads coming from multiple sequencing runs of the same library were combined into one pool. The authors' analysis ran thus. Only reads with exact TCR constant sequence were kept, trimmed to 150 nt, and grouped by their 12-nt molecular barcodes. Reads in each barcode group were sub-clustered using a 15% Levenshtein threshold, and a quality-weighted consensus sequence was built for each RNA molecule. Non-functional sequences were excluded, and lower-count sequences lying one edit away from another sequence were also excluded. Barcode sub-clusters with fewer than 20% of the maximum read count were removed, based on fitting two negative binomial distributions. Through fastp at Q25 and MiXCR, TCRdb rebuilt clones from the public reads, retaining in-frame beta chains. Each CDR3 protein gets just one entry, which takes the most common genes and DNA from the rows behind it. The V and J calls follow TCRdb's processing rather than the paper's. The sample profile shows hundreds of thousands of distinct CDR3 sequences; over 20% of them were found once. The ten largest clones take up roughly 0.7% of the sample.

The data originate from a study of molecular identifiers for immune sequencing clone quantification (dated 2018 in TCRdb). Turning to the overall study: For a replicate experiment, RNA from roughly 21,000 or 96,000 naive CD8 T cells was divided into five aliquots, of which four were sequenced. The study was a methods study using CD8 T cells to benchmark molecular-identifier clustering-based TCR repertoire sequencing (MIDCIRS) and TCR RNA copy counting. The paper's findings and limits, for the study overall: In CMV-specific effector cells, over 98% of molecules were held by clones above 20 RNA copies, whereas under 1% of molecules were held by such clones in naive cells. Spiked-in Jurkat TCR RNA (roughly 10 copies' worth), which is not part of the donor repertoire, was contained in the naive libraries. When barcode sub-clustering was omitted, TCR diversity was inflated by chimeric consensus sequences, with chimeras reaching as high as 47%. Identical TCR molecules sharing a barcode could cause highly expanded clone sizes to be underestimated. Even against a background of about 960,000 naive CD8 T cells, spiked-in Jurkat TCR RNA amounting to a single cell's worth was reported to be detectable. Modeling gave roughly 2.9 recovered TCR RNA copies per cell versus 8 to 10 by digital PCR, implying about 30% capture efficiency.

Sequenced: naive CD8+ T cells from blood, with Jurkat cell RNA spiked in. The cell subset or site label on this specimen signifies: FACS-sorted CD8+CD4-CCR7+CD45RA+ naive T cells. The chain couples TRBV7-6 to TRBJ2-7, with the D gene not clear enough to name. This TCR was sampled from a human donor in good health. Some libraries in this study had Jurkat cell RNA spiked in. CDR3 protein: CASSLAAFGYEQYF. The DNA sequence is as follows: TGTGCCAGCAGCTTAGCGGCGTTTGGCTACGAGCAGTACTTC.